What follows are 13 T cell receptor beta chains derived from one specimen sequenced in a study of pediatric ulcerative colitis. The assay was immunoSEQ multiplex PCR, and TCRdb's table has in-frame clones only and misses some. In the table there are about 9,500 clones, 88% of which are singletons. What was sequenced was blood. The receptors derive from a girl between 5 and 17 years old with moderate ulcerative colitis.

The chain has TRBV18 and TRBJ1-3; TRBD1 aligns across 8 bases. The V gene's germline CDR1 is KGHSH and CDR2 LQKENI. This CDR3 has 15 residues. V gave up 3 bases and J gave up 3 bases; unmatched junction bases: 4. CDR3: CASSPTGDGGNTIYF. CDR3 DNA: TGTGCCAGCTCACCGACAGGGGATGGTGGAAACACCATATATTTT. The entire variable domain, with the rest obtained from reference TRBV18 and TRBJ1-3, is as follows: NAGVMQNPRHLVRRRGQEARLRCSPMKGHSHVYWYRQLPEEGLKFMVYLQKENIIDESGMPKERFSAEFPKEGPSILRIQQVVRGDSAAYFCASSPTGDGGNTIYFGEGSWLTVV.

The rearrangement joins TRBV29-1 to TRBJ2-7, with D maybe TRBD2 (5 bases). Germline values: CDR1 SQVTM, CDR2 ANQGSEA. V lost 3 bases to trimming and J lost 3 bases, with 9 bases between them. CDR3 length: 12 amino acids. This CDR3 is CSVDSAGYEQYF. The DNA of the CDR3 is TGCAGCGTTGATAGCGCAGGCTACGAGCAGTACTTC.

The CDR3 loop is CASSRTGFFQPQHF. For the CDR3, the DNA is TGTGCCAGCAGCCGGACAGGGTTCTTCCAGCCCCAGCATTTT. V usage is TRBV5-6 and J usage is TRBJ1-5; 8 bases map to TRBD1. Germline loops: CDR1 SGHDT, CDR2 YYEEEE. The CDR3 has 14 residues. After removal of 4 bases from V and 7 bases from J, the junction contained 7 bases not matched to a gene.

The chain uses TRBV25-1 and TRBJ2-1, with D hard to call. This CDR3 is built from 13 residues. From germline, CDR1 is MGHDK and CDR2 SYGVNS. The ends were cut back, 1 base at V and 9 bases at J, with 10 bases in the middle. The CDR3 spells CASSELWISEQFF. CDR3 DNA: TGTGCCAGCAGTGAATTGTGGATAAGTGAGCAGTTCTTC.

The chain employs TRBV7-8 and TRBJ2-7; 13 bases map to TRBD2. The V gene's germline CDR1 is SGHVS and CDR2 FQNEAQ. Unmatched junction bases numbered 8, after V lost 0 bases and J lost 0 bases. This CDR3 has 19 amino acids. CDR3 amino acids: CASSLARGTSGAYSYEQYF. The CDR3 DNA is TGTGCCAGCAGCTTAGCGCGGGGGACTAGCGGGGCTTACTCCTACGAGCAGTACTTC. The complete variable domain, with remaining parts taken from reference TRBV7-8 and TRBJ2-7, reads GAGVSQSPRYKVAKRGQDVALRCDPISGHVSLFWYQQALGQGPEFLTYFQNEAQLDKSGLPSDRFFAERPEGSVSTLKIQRTQQEDSAVYLCASSLARGTSGAYSYEQYFGPGTRLTVT.

The chain employs TRBV28 and TRBJ1-2, with D unclear. The CDR3 runs 13 residues. In germline, CDR1 is MDHEN, CDR2 SYDVKM. V was pared by 8 bases and J by 0 bases, with 10 bases between. The CDR3 DNA reads TGTGCCAGCCGCGGGGTTTCTAACTATGGCTACACCTTC. Protein product: CASRGVSNYGYTF.

This clone came up once. The chain carries TRBV5-5 and TRBJ2-1; D remains ambiguous. Germline V gives CDR1 SGHKS, CDR2 YYEKEE (reference sequence). The germline V and J ends were trimmed by 4 bases and 10 bases, with 15 bases remaining between them. The CDR3 consists of 13 residues. Written as DNA, the CDR3 is TGTGCCAGCAGCGTATTAATGGTTGGCGAGCAGTTCTTC. Protein product: CASSVLMVGEQFF.

This chain joins TRBV5-1 and TRBJ2-2, with 7 bases fitting TRBD2. Germline trimming cut 7 bases from V and 0 bases from J; bases unmatched to any gene: 3. CDR3 length equals 14 residues. Germline CDR1 is SGHRS and CDR2 is YFSETQ. The CDR3 reads CASWGGPNTGELFF. CDR3 DNA sequence: TGCGCCAGCTGGGGGGGACCGAACACCGGGGAGCTGTTTTTT.

The V gene is TRBV4-1, the J gene TRBJ2-7; D possibly corresponds to TRBD1 (6 bases). This CDR3 has 18 amino acids. Between the trimmed V and J ends, which lost 2 bases and 5 bases, there was a span of 25 bases. The germline V gene encodes CDR1 MGHRA and CDR2 YSYEKL. In DNA, the CDR3 is TGCGCCAGCAGCCAAAGTCCCGGCAGGGGTACTCCCACTGACGAGCAGTACTTC. Protein product: CASSQSPGRGTPTDEQYF.

The chain joins TRBV28 to TRBJ2-1, with a possible D match to TRBD2 (5 bases). Germline V gene lookup returns CDR1 MDHEN and CDR2 SYDVKM. The V and J ends lost 6 bases and 6 bases respectively, with 12 bases between them. This CDR3 has 13 residues. CDR3 sequence: CASRLGVLNEQFF. The CDR3 DNA reads TGTGCCAGCAGACTCGGGGTGCTCAATGAGCAGTTCTTC.

This chain joins TRBV9 and TRBJ1-5; D not resolved. The CDR3 is 15 amino acids. Trimming removed 0 bases from V and 0 bases from J, with 7 bases in between. Germline assignment: CDR1 SGDLS and CDR2 YYNGEE. The CDR3 DNA reads TGTGCCAGCAGCGTAGAGGGAAATAGCAATCAGCCCCAGCATTTT. It is translated as CASSVEGNSNQPQHF.

Only one count was recorded for this clone. The rearrangement joins TRBV5-6 to TRBJ2-3; 10 bases line up with TRBD2. Germline CDR1 reads SGHDT; CDR2 reads YYEEEE. The CDR3 is 15 amino acids. V was clipped by 0 bases and J by 4 bases; unmatched bases: 2. The CDR3 region is CASSLGLAGADTQYF. DNA for the CDR3: TGTGCCAGCAGCTTGGGGCTAGCGGGGGCAGATACGCAGTATTTT.

This clone is a singleton in its sample. The chain joins TRBV11-2 to TRBJ2-7, with 8 nucleotides matching TRBD1. The ends lost 5 bases at V and 2 bases at J; junction bases unmatched: 8. The CDR3 totals 15 residues. The germline V gene encodes CDR1 SGHAT and CDR2 FQNNGV. DNA of the CDR3: TGTGCCAGCAGCACTACCCCGGACAGGGCCTACGAGCAGTACTTC. Its protein product is CASSTTPDRAYEQYF.